This TCR beta chain stems from a study of cytomegalovirus exposure and HLA in healthy donors (dated by TCRdb to about 2017). For the wider study: According to an earlier analysis of several hundred of the donors, 150 million to 200 million T cells yielded some 110 million unique TCR beta sequences and more than 250 Gb of sequence data. The study aimed to test whether signatures of past pathogen exposure could be identified by cataloging public T cell receptors. An earlier analysis of around 640 of the donors used high-throughput TCR beta sequencing to judge whether each TCR beta V gene segment behaved as functional or pseudogenic. Of the roughly 390 genotyped donors, approximately 81% were placed in the genetic ancestry cluster associated with self-reported Caucasian donors. Besides the first cohort of 666 subjects, a separate validation cohort made up of roughly 120 different subjects was used. Among about 390 genotyped donors of the cohort, an average of around 240,000 unique TCR beta nucleotide sequences were sequenced per donor, roughly 18% of them non-productive. Five DR-DQ haplotypes were handled as single units for association and clustering, since linkage in the cohort was strong. To study patterns of TCR occurrence, a later analysis re-analyzed previously published TCR beta repertoires from 500 to 850 donors and added high-resolution HLA genotyping. Using immunosequencing, the study profiled T cell repertoires from around 670 subjects and related those repertoires to cytomegalovirus serostatus. A later genetic analysis used genome-wide SNP genotypes for about 60% of the roughly 670 donors, treating that subset as a discovery cohort. Rather than using new phenotypic data, the later analysis identified candidate immune exposures from TCR beta sequences and from how often those sequences occurred across donors. Class I and class II HLA loci were covered by the typing at four-digit resolution. Alongside the repertoire data, information on donor age, sex, ethnicity and CMV serostatus was compiled. To predict cytomegalovirus infection status, the study brought together high-throughput TCR immunosequencing, statistical association of individual TCRs with disease status, and machine learning. The number of typed donors differed by locus: about 620-630 for A, B, C, DRB1 and DQB1; about 520 for DQA1; 606 for DPA1; and roughly 470 for DPB1. All discovery cohort repertoires had been generated on a single sequencing platform. About 300 gigabases of sequencing data and around 85 million unique TCR sequences made up an early release that covered 500 to 700 HLA-typed donors. Overall study outcomes, separate from this receptor: Because counts were too low, about 18 rarely observed V segments, including chromosome 9 orphons, were excluded from the earlier analysis of roughly 580 of the donors. In a later analysis, TCR association rates were found to vary across HLA loci, with the most associated TCRs seen for DRB1 alleles and the fewest for HLA-C alleles. Sequencing depth was assumed to be roughly uniform across donors in the presence/absence analyses, though that assumption may not hold. The cohort was sequenced for TCR beta chains only, and without alpha or paired-chain data the features that could be detected were limited. When HLA alleles, especially DR and DQ, strongly co-occurred, TCR associations were difficult to assign to individual alleles. CMV serostatus was the only immune exposure information available for the cohort. The classifier was reported to diagnose cytomegalovirus status with high specificity and sensitivity in both the original cohort and the validation cohort. The study gave a list of under 200 TCR beta chains associated with cytomegalovirus. Broadly in line with IMGT annotations, most TCR beta V segments showed up in productive rearrangements about 90% or about 30% of the time in an earlier analysis of roughly 590 of the donors. According to a later analysis, most CMV-associated TCR beta chains appeared to be HLA-restricted, and the HLA associations seemed to be driven largely by CMV exposure. A few of the identified cytomegalovirus-associated TCR beta chains were confirmed in vitro to be specific for cytomegalovirus antigens. Because the 87-base-pair reads could not distinguish some IMGT-functional V segments, including TRBV6-2 and TRBV6-3, those segments were excluded. A later genetic analysis reported fewer N-insertions in productive TCRs among donors in an Asian-associated ancestry cluster than the roughly 700-donor mean. Several of the top co-occurrence clusters appeared to be linked to parvovirus B19, influenza, CMV and Epstein-Barr virus, according to a later analysis. A later genetic analysis associated a missense DCLRE1C variant with V-gene and J-gene trimming of TCR beta chains, and an independent cohort replicated the association. Correlated functional status among segregating V segments might reflect linkage disequilibrium, but an unknown experimental factor could not be ruled out. A further reported finding was that TCR beta sequences accurately predicted the HLA-A and HLA-B alleles for most subjects in the first cohort. While some public TCRs were present in many individuals, most TCR sequences turned up only very rarely across donors. It was suggested by the authors that the approach could potentially be generalized to other disease states and immunological phenotypes. HLA typing was unavailable for some donors at each locus, so association tests used only the typed subset. A group of highly shared sequence variants was considered likely to be a technical artifact of the sequencing pipeline. Specific HLA alleles were associated with some 15,000 TCR beta sequences at a false discovery rate of 0.05 in a later analysis. In a later analysis, HLA-associated TCR beta chains were found to be more clonally expanded and to have lower generation probabilities than equally common non-associated chains.

CDR1 and CDR2 are drawn from the germline V gene (reference sequence): PRHDT, FYEKMQ. The CDR3 covers 15 residues, taking in both the cysteine and the phenylalanine. Only the CDR3 portion is preserved as DNA: 45 bases, with reading frame beginning at the first base. V was cut back by 5 bases and J by 3 bases, leaving a gap of 16 bases between them. For this clone: What this receptor recognizes is not known. The sample holds no much larger clone one base away, and base qualities are not on file.

The cohort was made up of 666 healthy bone marrow donors. At the time of sampling, all cohort members were nominally healthy, though unrecorded immune exposures were likely present. The donor was CMV seropositive and was included in the group of 250 to 300 seropositive cohort members. Each donor provided a peripheral blood sample, and peripheral blood mononuclear cells were used for TCR beta sequencing. Genomic DNA was extracted from the blood cell samples with the Qiagen DNeasy Blood Extraction Kit. The library came from the immunoSEQ multiplex PCR assay. For the multiplex PCR, a mixture combining 60 forward primers for TCR Vbeta segments and 13 reverse primers for TCR Jbeta segments was used. The CDR3 region of rearranged TCR beta genes was amplified from genomic DNA by a multiplex PCR assay. On the Illumina HiSeq System, the amplified TCR beta libraries were sequenced as 87-base-pair reads. The source study handled its data this way. A later analysis tallied 80 million to 95 million unique TCR beta chains across the 550 to 850 repertoires, and around 12 million of those chains were shared by two or more donors. A nearest-neighbor algorithm error-corrected the raw reads and collapsed the reads into unique sequences, merging closely related sequences to remove PCR and sequencing errors. CDR3 sequences were aligned to IMGT reference sequences to assign V, D and J gene segments. For a sequence to be retained, a match of at least six nucleotides was required to both a V gene segment and a J gene segment. Rearrangements were called productive when the CDR3 lacked stop codons and stayed in frame with V and J; all others were non-productive. CDR3 was defined according to IMGT convention as the region running from the second conserved V-encoded cysteine to the conserved J-encoded phenylalanine. Sequences without an unambiguous match to a single V gene segment were excluded from the earlier analysis of 450 to 650 of the donors. In an earlier analysis of several hundred of the donors, V segments were called functional above 56.7% productive rearrangements and were called segregating when the between-donor standard deviation exceeded 5%. A statistical classification framework was built to diagnose cytomegalovirus status from the catalog of TCR beta chain sequences. In a later analysis, V and J genes were assigned by comparing TCR nucleotide sequences against IMGT/GENE-DB human TR gene sequences. Using the TCRdist pipeline, a later analysis assigned CDR3 sequences along with most-parsimonious VDJ recombination scenarios. A later analysis defined each TCR beta chain by its CDR3 amino acid sequence plus V-gene family, and excluded reads lacking a unique V-gene family. As a way to deal with suspected cross-contamination and a sequencing artifact, a later analysis dropped hundreds of nucleotide sequences that were highly shared and had low generation probability. A later analysis calculated a clonal expansion index for each public chain from normalized within-repertoire ranks of inferred template counts. A later analysis computed generation probabilities with a VDJ recombination model fitted to out-of-frame rearrangements, and checked the results against IGoR. A later analysis scored TCR-TCR, TCR-HLA and TCR-CMV co-occurrence with hypergeometric tests, applying a repertoire-size bias correction to TCR pairs. In a later analysis, false discovery rates were estimated by permuting HLA or CMV assignments 20 times. In a later analysis, co-occurring TCRs were grouped using DBSCAN, and TCRdist sequence similarity was added for clustering within HLA-allele-positive subsets. Co-occurrence clustering excluded repertoires with fewer than 30,000 or more than 120,000 public chains, plus five with anomalous nucleotide sharing. Entries here come from immuneACCESS through TCRdb and include only in-frame sequences with V and J called. Some clones fail to appear in such tables; in the studies checked, an unresolved V gene covers under half of the shortfall, and the cause of the remainder is unknown. V and J calls and clone size are those listed in that table; D and trimming were worked out from the DNA. Across this sample there are fewer than 120,000 clones, with about three quarters seen only once. Under 3% of the sample is held by the ten biggest clonotypes.

Sample: PBMCs. The source is a woman aged 55-70 years in good health and CMV-seropositive. The rearranged chain carries TRBV13 and TRBJ1-1; a weak D assignment points to TRBD1 (5 bases agree). CDR3 protein: CASSESGKWDTEAFF. The DNA is TGTGCCAGCAGCGAGTCAGGGAAATGGGACACTGAAGCTTTCTTT.